The 24 T cell receptor beta chains reported below all come from one sample, sequenced in a study of CXCR3-negative and CXCR3-positive naive CD8 T cells. Libraries of TRB cDNA were made by 5' RACE and carried UMIs. TCRdb derives one entry per CDR3 protein from the 5' RACE reads, leaving out DNA. The repertoire shows about 22,000 distinct CDR3 sequences; the top ten hold about a fifth. Sequenced: memory CD8+ T cells from blood. The receptors were gathered from a human donor in good health. Some clones in this sample may be carry-over from other donors' samples.

This chain joins TRBV7-2 and TRBJ2-1; TCRdb names TRBD2, which stays unverified in the absence of DNA. Germline CDR1 reads SGHTA; CDR2 reads FQGNSA. This CDR3 region has 16 residues. The CDR3 sequence is CASRQGAGGSYNEQFF.

This chain links TRBV28 with TRBJ1-5; absent DNA, TCRdb's TRBD1 call cannot be checked. From germline, CDR1 is MDHEN and CDR2 SYDVKM. CDR3 size: 12 residues. The CDR3 is CASSSPHQPQHF. The variable domain in full, with the rest retrieved from reference TRBV28 and TRBJ1-5, is DVKVTQSSRYLVKRTGEKVFLECVQDMDHENMFWYRQDPGLGLRLIYFSYDVKMKEKGDIPEGYSVSREKKERFSLILESASTNQTSMYLCASSSPHQPQHFGDGTRLSIL.

The J gene is TRBJ1-1, the V gene TRBV6-4; the D call of TRBD1 rests on TCRdb alone, since no DNA is present to check it. Germline CDR1 reads MRHNA; CDR2 reads SNTAGT. The CDR3 sequence is 13 residues long. CDR3 region: CASSDRADTEAFF.

This chain connects TRBV4-1 to TRBJ2-7; absent DNA, TCRdb's TRBD1 call cannot be checked. The CDR3 loop spans 14 amino acids. Looked up from germline, CDR1 is MGHRA and CDR2 is YSYEKL. This CDR3 is CASSQGRGAGEQYF.

The gene calls are TRBV6-2 or TRBV6-3 and TRBJ2-3; TCRdb picks TRBD2, but there is no DNA to check that call. This CDR3 is built from 15 residues. Germline loops: CDR1 MNHEY, CDR2 SVGEGT. The CDR3 spells CASGPGLADTDTQYF.

The chain recombines TRBV29-1 with TRBJ2-1; TCRdb outputs TRBD1, but without DNA this stays unchecked. Germline V gene data show CDR1 as SQVTM and CDR2 as ANQGSEA. The CDR3 extends over 13 amino acids. The CDR3 loop reads CSVITGNYNEQFF.

CDR3 amino acids: CASSTGPYEQYF. This chain links TRBV28 with TRBJ2-7; the D gene TCRdb calls, TRBD1, cannot be checked with no DNA. Germline V gene data show CDR1 as MDHEN and CDR2 as SYDVKM. This CDR3 contains 12 residues.

The chain carries TRBV20-1 and TRBJ2-1; TCRdb gives TRBD1 as the D gene, but with no DNA this cannot be confirmed. This CDR3 has 13 amino acids. Germline CDR1 is DFQATT and CDR2 is SNEGSKA (reference sequence). The chain's CDR3 is CSARAKGSNEQFF.

This chain links TRBV29-1 with TRBJ2-3; checking the TCRdb D call of TRBD1 is not possible without DNA. The CDR3 has 15 residues. Germline lookup yields CDR1 SQVTM and CDR2 ANQGSEA. CDR3: CSVEDLRGGTDTQYF.

This clonotype counts as large by frequency. The chain couples TRBV7-3 to TRBJ2-4; TCRdb's D call, TRBD1, is unchecked because there is no DNA. Germline V CDR1 and CDR2: SGHTA, FQGTGA. This CDR3 comprises 16 residues. The chain's CDR3 is CASSTPRTLAKNIQYF.

The chain is built from TRBV15 and TRBJ1-2. CDR3 length: 14 residues. Per the germline V gene, CDR1 is LNHNV and CDR2 is YYDKDF (reference sequence). CDR3 amino acids: CATSKRTANYGYTF.

CDR3 amino acids: CASSARSGVTFEQYF. This chain uses TRBV6-5 with TRBJ2-7; TCRdb picks TRBD2, but there is no DNA to check that call. The CDR3 is 15 residues long. From germline, CDR1 is MNHEY and CDR2 SVGAGI.

This chain connects TRBV6-2 or TRBV6-3 to TRBJ2-7; TCRdb proposes TRBD2, but this gene call is untestable without DNA. The length of the CDR3 is 15 residues. The germline CDR1 and CDR2 sequences are MNHEY and SVGEGT. The CDR3 region is CATQAERGSSYEQYF.

The rearrangement joins TRBV7-2 to TRBJ2-2; TCRdb's D gene call, TRBD2, goes unchecked for lack of DNA. Germline CDR1 is SGHTA and CDR2 is FQGNSA. The length of the CDR3 is 19 residues. CDR3: CASSLVPLAGGPNTGELFF.

The chain couples TRBV4-3 to TRBJ1-4; the D gene TCRdb calls, TRBD1, cannot be checked with no DNA. This CDR3 comprises 16 residues. CDR1 and CDR2 from the germline V gene are LGHNA and YSLEER. CDR3 protein: CASSVNRGATNEKLFF.

J is TRBJ2-1 and V is TRBV28. The CDR3 contains 12 residues. Germline values: CDR1 MDHEN, CDR2 SYDVKM. The CDR3 sequence: CASRSSYNEQFF.

The CDR3 protein is CSALDAYEQYF. The V gene is TRBV20-1, the J gene TRBJ2-7. The CDR3 totals 11 residues. Germline V gene sequence: CDR1 DFQATT, CDR2 SNEGSKA (reference sequence).

The rearrangement uses TRBV20-1 and TRBJ2-1; the TCRdb call, TRBD1, lacks DNA for checking. This CDR3 comprises 16 residues. Germline CDR1 reads DFQATT; CDR2 reads SNEGSKA (reference sequence). CDR3 region: CSARDRDRGSYNEQFF.

This chain's CDR3 is CASSLTGQSGSPLHF. The genes are TRBV7-3 and TRBJ1-6; lacking DNA, the TRBD1 call made by TCRdb goes unchecked. CDR3 length equals 15 residues. In germline, CDR1 is SGHTA, CDR2 FQGTGA.

The chain employs TRBV7-9 and TRBJ2-6; checking the TCRdb D call of TRBD1 is not possible without DNA. In germline, CDR1 is SEHNR, CDR2 FQNEAQ (reference sequence). CDR3 length equals 16 residues. The CDR3 sequence is CASSRTTGTGANVLTF.

This chain connects TRBV6-4 to TRBJ2-3; the TCRdb call, TRBD2, lacks DNA for checking. Germline CDR1 MRHNA, CDR2 SNTAGT. The CDR3 is made up of 14 amino acids. CDR3 amino acids: CASSGTSGTDTQYF.

The chain employs TRBV20-1 and TRBJ2-7; the TCRdb call, TRBD1, lacks DNA for checking. Germline lookup yields CDR1 DFQATT and CDR2 SNEGSKA (reference sequence). The CDR3 loop spans 13 amino acids. CDR3 loop: CSARDRGGWEQYF.

J is TRBJ2-5 and V is TRBV29-1; with no DNA, the TCRdb D assignment of TRBD2 cannot be verified. The CDR3 is 15 residues long. CDR1 and CDR2 from the germline V gene are SQVTM and ANQGSEA. The CDR3 region is CSYSAGLAREETQYF.

The chain couples TRBV7-9 to TRBJ1-2. Germline CDR1 reads SEHNR; CDR2 reads FQNEAQ (reference sequence). The CDR3 has 16 residues. The CDR3 is CASSLIEALELYGYTF. The variable domain in full, with the rest retrieved from reference TRBV7-9 and TRBJ1-2, is DTGVSQNPRHKITKRGQNVTFRCDPISEHNRLYWYRQTLGQGPEFLTYFQNEAQLEKSRLLSDRFSAERPKGSFSTLEIQRTEQGDSAMYLCASSLIEALELYGYTFGSGTRLTVV.